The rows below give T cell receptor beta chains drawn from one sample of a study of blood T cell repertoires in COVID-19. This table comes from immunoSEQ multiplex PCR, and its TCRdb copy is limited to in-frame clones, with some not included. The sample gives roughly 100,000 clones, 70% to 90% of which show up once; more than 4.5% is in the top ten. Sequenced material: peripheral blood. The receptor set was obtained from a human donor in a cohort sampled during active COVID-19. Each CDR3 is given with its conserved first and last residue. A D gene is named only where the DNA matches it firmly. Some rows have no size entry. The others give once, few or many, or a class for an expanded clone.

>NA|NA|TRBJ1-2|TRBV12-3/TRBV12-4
CASRPTGSGYTF
TGTGCCAGCAGGCCGACAGGCTCCGGCTACACCTTC
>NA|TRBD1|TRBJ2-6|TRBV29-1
CSVQTGAPSGANVLTF
TGCAGCGTTCAGACAGGGGCACCCTCTGGGGCCAACGTCCTGACTTTC
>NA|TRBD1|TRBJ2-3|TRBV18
CASTPQGGTDTQYF
TGTGCCAGCACCCCACAGGGGGGCACAGATACGCAGTATTTT
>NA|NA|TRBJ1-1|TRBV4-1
CASSRGIFDTEAFF
TGCGCCAGCAGCCGTGGCATCTTCGACACTGAAGCTTTCTTT
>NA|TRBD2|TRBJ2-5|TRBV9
CASSPRLAGGQETQYF
TGTGCCAGCAGCCCACGACTAGCGGGGGGCCAAGAGACCCAGTACTTC
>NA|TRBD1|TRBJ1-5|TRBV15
CATSRDPATGGLLGRPQHF
TGTGCCACCAGCAGAGATCCGGCGACAGGGGGGTTACTTGGTCGGCCCCAGCATTTT
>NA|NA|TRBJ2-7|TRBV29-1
CSVEGLGRYEQYF
TGCAGCGTTGAAGGGCTGGGGAGATACGAGCAGTACTTC
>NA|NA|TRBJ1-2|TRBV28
CASSQNYGYTF
TGTGCCAGCAGCCAGAACTATGGCTACACCTTC
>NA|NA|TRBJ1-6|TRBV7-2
CATTPGWIGSPLHF
TGTGCCACCACCCCAGGATGGATCGGTTCACCCCTCCACTTT
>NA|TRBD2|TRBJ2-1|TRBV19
CASRPSGSHEQFF
TGTGCCAGTAGGCCTAGCGGGAGTCATGAGCAGTTCTTC
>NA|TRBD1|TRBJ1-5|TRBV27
CASRQQQGAGGNQPQHF
TGTGCCAGCAGACAACAACAGGGGGCAGGGGGCAATCAGCCCCAGCATTTT
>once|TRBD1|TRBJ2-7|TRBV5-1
CASSSTGSGTGSYEQYF
TGCGCCAGCAGCTCCACTGGTTCCGGGACAGGGTCCTACGAGCAGTACTTC
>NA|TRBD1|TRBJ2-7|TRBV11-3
CASSPRTGYNEQYF
TGTGCCAGCAGCCCGAGGACAGGTTACAACGAGCAGTACTTC
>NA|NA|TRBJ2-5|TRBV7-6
CASSLGGREETQYF
TGTGCCAGCAGCTTAGGTGGCAGGGAAGAGACCCAGTACTTC
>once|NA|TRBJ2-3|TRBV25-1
CASSQKGGGRGNTDTQYF
TGTGCCAGCAGCCAGAAGGGCGGCGGCCGGGGAAACACAGATACGCAGTATTTT
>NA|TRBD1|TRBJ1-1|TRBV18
CASSQGTAPQGAFF
TGTGCCAGCTCACAAGGGACAGCCCCCCAGGGGGCTTTCTTT
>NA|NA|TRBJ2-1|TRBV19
CASSELALMRVSSYNEQFF
TGTGCCAGTAGTGAGTTAGCGTTAATGCGGGTGAGCTCCTACAATGAGCAGTTCTTC
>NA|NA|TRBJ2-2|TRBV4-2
CASSMGALNTGELFF
TGTGCCAGCAGCATGGGGGCCCTAAACACCGGGGAGCTGTTTTTT
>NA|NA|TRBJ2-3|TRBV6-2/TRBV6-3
CASSYAGGPPDTQYF
TGTGCCAGCAGTTATGCTGGGGGCCCTCCCGATACGCAGTATTTT
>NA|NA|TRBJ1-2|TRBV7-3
CASSQDSGYGYTF
TGTGCCAGCAGCCAGGACAGCGGCTATGGCTACACCTTC
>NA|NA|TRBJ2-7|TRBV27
CASRGGVHEQYF
TGTGCCAGTAGGGGGGGGGTCCACGAGCAGTACTTC
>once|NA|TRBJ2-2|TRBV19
CASSIFPDLEWSGELFF
TGTGCCAGTAGTATCTTCCCGGACTTGGAGTGGAGCGGGGAGCTGTTTTTT
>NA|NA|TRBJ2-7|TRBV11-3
CASSPTYGTSTSSYEQYF
TGTGCCAGCAGCCCTACTTATGGGACTTCCACTAGCTCCTACGAGCAGTACTTC
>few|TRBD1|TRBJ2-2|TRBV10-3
CAISESQGAGELFF
TGTGCCATCAGTGAGTCGCAGGGGGCCGGGGAGCTGTTTTTT